This T cell receptor beta chain came from a study of early T cells in non-severe SARS-CoV-2 infection. Study-wide context: Sequencing was performed on bulk RNA from unsorted whole blood, leaving chains unpaired. The study's findings and limits: Lookups in VDJdb leaned toward anti-spike CD8 responses and missed private and CD4 specificities.

Unique molecular identifiers were affixed to single, distinct cDNA molecules. Each CDR3 protein gets one entry after TCRdb re-called the 5' RACE reads with MiXCR. The data contain approximately 52,000 distinct CDR3 sequences, more than 12% of them singletons. Deletions cut 6 bases from V and 0 bases from J, with 6 bases between. The CDR3 sequence is 14 residues long. This clonotype was seen more than once but under ten times. The antigen remains undetermined. The TCR was taken from an adult who was a healthcare worker with PCR-confirmed SARS-CoV-2 infection or an uninfected control (not recorded which). The specimen was whole blood, collected at baseline. V is TRBV12-3 or TRBV12-4 and J is TRBJ2-6; a weak D match, TRBD2 (5 bases). This CDR3 reads CASSTSSGANVLTF. CDR3 coding DNA: TGTGCCAGCAGCACTAGCTCTGGGGCCAACGTCCTGACTTTC.